The T cell receptor beta chain described here comes from a study of Ad26.COV2.S vaccination and SARS-CoV-2 variants (dated by TCRdb to the early 2020s). Some background on the complete study: Vaccine-arm donors came from COV1001, a multicentre, randomized, double-blind, placebo-controlled phase I-IIa trial of Ad26.COV2.S in healthy adults. Blinding of investigators to trial group allocation was maintained during experiments and outcome assessment. Ad26.COV2.S was given intramuscularly at 5x10^10 or 1x10^11 viral particles, as a single shot or as two shots 56 days apart. A total of approximately 32 samples were included in the TCR-sequenced set, comprising approximately 20 Ad26.COV2.S vaccine recipients, 5 placebo recipients and 8 SARS-CoV-2 convalescent individuals. Trial participants were randomized into five groups of five, in which low-dose or high-dose Ad26.COV2.S was given once or twice, or placebo was given on both occasions. Sequencing of the TCRbeta repertoire served to evaluate the specificity and breadth of SARS-CoV-2-reactive T cell receptors following Ad26.COV2.S vaccination. Results the study describes overall, beyond this receptor: Comparing responses between vaccine doses or regimens was not something the study was powered to do. The authors noted that total T cell responses may have been underestimated by the TCR breadth and depth analyses. Substantial breadth of spike-specific CD8+ and CD4+ T cell responses was reported after vaccination. Compared with placebo recipients, Ad26.COV2.S recipients showed higher spike-specific TCR breadth (P = 0.0014). Vaccine and placebo recipients had comparable non-spike TCR breadth, which fits with the vaccine containing only spike.

Note on this clone: Its binding antigen is unknown. No base qualities exist here, and no much larger clone lies one base off it.

The immunoSEQ Assay was the method used to sequence TCRbeta CDR3 regions. After extraction, genomic DNA underwent amplification by bias-controlled multiplex PCR, followed by high-throughput sequencing. Per the source publication's procedure: Collapsing and filtering of sequences were performed to quantify the absolute abundance of each unique TCRbeta CDR3 region. T cell fraction was estimated by normalizing TCRbeta template counts to usable DNA, which was measured by amplifying reference genes present in all nucleated cells. Repertoire TCRs were annotated as SARS-CoV-2-specific by exact matching of V gene, CDR3 amino acid sequence and J gene to a known reactive TCR set. The reference SARS-CoV-2 TCR set came from MIRA and was filtered for enrichment in COVID-19-positive ImmuneCODE repertoires, removing public or cross-reactive TCRs. Using the MIRA antigens, annotated TCRs were further analysed by specific ORF or by position within an ORF. Depth was the summed frequency of annotated unique rearrangements, while breadth was defined as annotated unique rearrangements over total unique productive rearrangements. TCR breadth was compared between groups using two-sided Wilcoxon rank-sum tests. TCRdb stores this immuneACCESS table with in-frame sequences only. Part of the clones is absent; in the studies checked, under half of the shortfall reflects unresolved V genes, and no reason is known for the rest. The DNA gave D and trimming, while V, J and clone size come from that table. In all, the sample holds 200,000 to 250,000 clones, and 70% to 90% of those were seen once. The top ten hold around 10% of the sample.

The trim is 5 bases for V and 6 bases for J, with a gap of 14 bases between the germline ends. The germline V gene specifies SGHRS as CDR1 and YFSETQ as CDR2. The CDR3 has 14 amino acids, counting the end cysteine and phenylalanine. Just the 42-base CDR3 DNA is kept, in frame starting at base 1. The meaning of the sample's treatment or condition label: roughly 19 received Ad26.COV2.S at low or high dose, single or two shots; 5 received placebo; per-sample allocation not given. For vaccine and placebo recipients, repertoires were sequenced using samples collected on day 63 after the first injection. In Cohort 1b, roughly 25 adults aged 18-55 years were enrolled at a single site in Boston, USA, between 29 July and 7 August 2020. As a vaccine, Ad26.COV2.S was a replication-incompetent adenovirus type 26 vector that expressed a prefusion-stabilized SARS-CoV-2 spike protein derived from the original Wuhan strain.

The sequence joins TRBV5-1 to TRBJ2-2; D gene: possibly TRBD1, on 7 matching bases. The receptor's source is a person between 18 and 65 years old who received the Ad26.COV2.S COVID-19 vaccine or a placebo. Source: peripheral blood, taken in a trial of Ad26.COV2.S vaccine versus placebo. CDR3 reads: CASRAGRGAGELFF. The DNA sequence follows: TGCGCCAGCAGAGCGGGCAGGGGGGCCGGGGAGCTGTTTTTT.